These 16 T cell receptor beta chains came from one sample sequenced in a study of T cell changes during pregnancy in multiple sclerosis. This table comes from immunoSEQ multiplex PCR, and its TCRdb copy is limited to in-frame clones, with some not included. The data contain about 15,000 clones, approximately 80% of them seen just once; the ten biggest clones take up roughly a sixth. Specimen: CD8+ T cells from peripheral blood mononuclear cells, collected after pregnancy. The receptors derive from a female donor in good health, enrolled as a control in a pregnancy study.

This chain uses TRBV7-9 with TRBJ2-7, with D uncertain. The CDR3 is 12 amino acids. V gave up 2 bases and J gave up 2 bases, with 4 bases separating them. From germline, CDR1 is SEHNR and CDR2 FQNEAQ (reference sequence). The CDR3 spells CASSLFAYEQYF. DNA for the CDR3: TGTGCCAGCAGCTTATTCGCCTACGAGCAGTACTTC.

The V and J genes are TRBV5-4 and TRBJ2-3; TRBD2 matches 12 bases. Germline values: CDR1 SGHNT, CDR2 YYREEE (reference sequence). There are 18 residues in the CDR3. V gave up 4 bases and J gave up 0 bases; unmatched junction bases: 9. In nucleotides, the CDR3 is TGTGCCAGCAGCGAAACTAGCGGGGGGAAGTTTAGCACAGATACGCAGTATTTT. This sequence encodes CASSETSGGKFSTDTQYF.

V and J are TRBV18 and TRBJ2-7; unclear D gene. Germline-derived CDR1 and CDR2 are KGHSH and LQKENI. The CDR3 spans 14 residues. The ends were cut back, 1 base at V and 0 bases at J, with 7 bases in the middle. The CDR3 reads CASSPLRSSYEQYF. The CDR3 DNA reads as TGTGCCAGCTCACCACTCCGGAGCTCCTACGAGCAGTACTTC.

The chain recombines TRBV13 with TRBJ1-1, with D tentatively TRBD1 (5 bases). The length of the CDR3 is 13 residues. Per the germline V gene, CDR1 is PRHDT and CDR2 is FYEKMQ (reference sequence). Trimming stripped 8 bases from V and 6 bases from J, with 16 bases between. In DNA, the CDR3 is TGTGCCAGCGTAAGGGGTCCTAGCGCTGAAGCTTTCTTT. Encoded protein: CASVRGPSAEAFF.

CDR3 amino acids: CASSPADSAHGYTF. The CDR3 DNA is TGTGCCAGCAGCCCCGCCGACTCAGCCCATGGCTACACCTTC. The J gene is TRBJ1-2, the V gene TRBV9; D remains ambiguous. V was shortened by 4 bases and J by 6 bases, with 16 bases between the two germline ends. Looked up from germline, CDR1 is SGDLS and CDR2 is YYNGEE. This CDR3 is 14 amino acids long.

Written as DNA, the CDR3 is TGCGCCAGCAGCCAGAATCAGGGTGCCCCCTACGAGCAGTACTTC. Translation: CASSQNQGAPYEQYF. V usage is TRBV4-3 and J usage is TRBJ2-7; possible D gene TRBD1, 5 bases. The CDR3 runs to 15 residues. CDR1 is LGHNA and CDR2 is YSLEER in the germline V gene. V was trimmed by 3 bases and J by 2 bases, leaving 14 bases between them.

The chain is built from TRBV19 and TRBJ2-1; no reliable D call. The germline CDR1 and CDR2 sequences are LNHDA and SQIVND (reference sequence). The length of the CDR3 is 12 residues. Deletions cut 3 bases from V and 6 bases from J, with 6 bases between. The CDR3 nucleotides are TGTGCCAGTAGTATCCTGGCCAATGAGCAGTTCTTC. This translates into CASSILANEQFF.

The chain links TRBV7-8 to TRBJ2-4; tentative D call: TRBD1 (6 bases). This CDR3 comprises 17 residues. Germline V gene data show CDR1 as SGHVS and CDR2 as FQNEAQ. Trimming cost V 3 bases and J 3 bases, with 18 bases left between them. DNA for the CDR3: TGTGCCAGCAGCTTCTCGAAGCGAGCAGGGGTCAAAAACATTCAGTACTTC. As protein: CASSFSKRAGVKNIQYF.

The chain combines TRBV6-5 with TRBJ2-2, with 7 positions matching TRBD2. CDR3 length equals 14 residues. The V segment lost 7 bases and the J segment 6 bases; nucleotides outside the gene matches: 8. Germline CDR1 reads MNHEY; CDR2 reads SVGAGI. The CDR3 sequence is CASTGGFGSGELFF. In DNA form, the CDR3 reads TGTGCCAGCACGGGAGGCTTCGGGTCCGGGGAGCTGTTTTTT.

The table lists this clone with a few counts. V gene TRBV7-3 combines with J gene TRBJ2-2, with D perhaps TRBD1 (6 bases). Looked up from germline, CDR1 is SGHTA and CDR2 is FQGTGA. The CDR3 length is 14 residues. Trimming pared 5 bases from V and 7 bases from J, leaving 14 bases between. CDR3 region: CASSIQGMGGELFF. Written as DNA, the CDR3 is TGTGCCAGCAGCATCCAGGGGATGGGCGGGGAGCTGTTTTTT.

The chain has TRBV10-3 and TRBJ2-5, with unresolved D. V shed 8 bases and J shed 3 bases, with 13 bases lying between them. This CDR3 contains 13 residues. Germline values: CDR1 ENHRY, CDR2 SYGVKD. CDR3 DNA: TGTGCCATCCTGGTACAGTCAGAAGAGACCCAGTACTTC. Amino acid sequence: CAILVQSEETQYF.

The chain recombines TRBV11-2 with TRBJ2-1; 9 bases line up with TRBD2. After removal of 0 bases from V and 4 bases from J, the junction contained 7 bases not matched to a gene. Germline V lookup: CDR1 SGHAT, CDR2 FQNNGV. There are 17 residues in the CDR3. The chain's CDR3 is CASSLDLSSGGYNEQFF. In DNA, the CDR3 is TGTGCCAGCAGCTTAGATCTTAGTAGCGGGGGTTACAATGAGCAGTTCTTC. Drawing the rest from reference TRBV11-2 and TRBJ2-1, the complete variable domain is EAGVAQSPRYKIIEKRQSVAFWCNPISGHATLYWYQQILGQGPKLLIQFQNNGVVDDSQLPKDRFSAERLKGVDSTLKIQPAKLEDSAVYLCASSLDLSSGGYNEQFFGPGTRLTVL.

The V and J genes are TRBV10-2 and TRBJ2-1, with 16 bases identical to TRBD2. The CDR3 runs to 18 residues. Germline values: CDR1 WSHSY, CDR2 SAAADI. V lost 5 bases to trimming and J lost 6 bases; unmatched junction nucleotides: 10. This chain's CDR3 is CASSPHFGTSGRGNEQFF. In DNA, the CDR3 is TGCGCCAGCAGTCCACACTTCGGGACTAGCGGGAGGGGCAATGAGCAGTTCTTC.

This chain links TRBV19 with TRBJ2-3, with D maybe TRBD2 (6 bases). V gave up 6 bases and J gave up 1 base, with 11 bases separating them. The V gene's germline CDR1 is LNHDA and CDR2 SQIVND (reference sequence). The CDR3 has 14 residues. The CDR3 bases are TGTGCCAGTAGCCAGGCTAGCGGCACAGATACGCAGTATTTT. This codes for CASSQASGTDTQYF.

The V and J genes are TRBV9 and TRBJ1-2, with D maybe TRBD1 (5 bases). The CDR3 is 14 residues long. Trimming shortened V by 4 bases and J by 8 bases, and 18 bases separated the two germline ends. Germline V gives CDR1 SGDLS, CDR2 YYNGEE. CDR3 amino acids: CASSPSLQGWGYTF. The DNA for the CDR3 is TGTGCCAGCAGCCCCTCCCTCCAGGGTTGGGGCTACACCTTC.

V and J are TRBV9 and TRBJ2-1; 11 nucleotides agree with TRBD2. Germline V CDR1 and CDR2: SGDLS, YYNGEE. CDR3 length: 17 residues. The V segment lost 3 bases and the J segment 7 bases; nucleotides outside the gene matches: 12. Written as DNA, the CDR3 is TGTGCCAGCAGCGAACCCATAGCGGGGGGGCCGAGGAATGAGCAGTTCTTC. It codes for CASSEPIAGGPRNEQFF.